Given below is one TCR beta chain in context. In Cohort 3, a recovered donor had either two negative PCRs, clearance, or symptom resolution. The data belong to a study of blood T cell repertoires in COVID-19. Study-wide context: Samples of COVID-19 (acute and convalescent) were obtained from the United States, Italy and Spain. Sample material is recorded as cDNA or gDNA derived from T cells, B-cell-depleted T cells, or PBMCs.

This CDR3 region has 15 residues. Germline CDR1 LGHNA, CDR2 YNFKEQ. Trimming took 3 bases from V and 0 from J, leaving 8 bases between them. Original analysis: Amplification from reference gene primers served as the basis for estimated nucleated cell counts. The protocol was immunoSEQ multiplex PCR, while the TCRdb copy is restricted to in-frame clones and leaves out a portion. V and J calls plus clone size are reproduced from that table; the DNA served to infer D and trimming. This sample has 250,000 to 300,000 clones, with more than 75% found just once. This chain connects TRBV4-2 to TRBJ2-2, with a weak D call TRBD2 (6 bases). The sequence came from a man aged 18 to 30 who had recovered from COVID-19. The sequenced sample was PBMCs or T cells enriched from blood (not recorded which). The DNA for the CDR3 is TGTGCCAGCAGCCACCGGGACTCGAACACCGGGGAGCTGTTTTTT. Residues: CASSHRDSNTGELFF.